The clone carrying this T cell receptor beta chain was found a few times. Germline V gene sequence: CDR1 SGHTA, CDR2 FQGNSA. V lost 4 bases, J lost 2 bases, and 6 bases lay in between. The CDR3 runs 12 residues. In TCRdb, the RT-PCR reads were re-called with MiXCR into one record per CDR3 protein. The sample gives hundreds of thousands of distinct CDR3 sequences, 14% of which show up once; 3.6% is in the top ten. This clonotype was obtained from a female donor in good health, serving as a healthy control. Sequencing was carried out using memory CD4+ T cells from blood. The V gene is TRBV7-2, the J gene TRBJ2-7; D unclear. The CDR3 sequence is CASSSVPYEQYF. The CDR3 DNA reads as TGTGCCAGCAGCTCCGTACCCTACGAGCAGTACTTC.